This T cell receptor beta chain was captured in a study of T cells expressing NK-cell markers (TCRdb year 2020). Turning to the overall study: Three sorted T-cell subsets (CD3+CD56+NKG2C+, CD3+CD56+NKG2C- and CD3+CD56-NKG2C+) from roughly 8 donors had their TCR beta-chain repertoires profiled. Seven of the eight sequenced donors were HCMV-seropositive and one was HCMV-seronegative. The eight sequenced donors were randomly selected healthy volunteers, three men and five women. Sequencing of the libraries produced 2 x 150 bp reads on Illumina HiSeq 2000/2500, MiSeq or NextSeq.

Comments on this clonotype: The antigen it binds to is not known.

What the study reported, not specific to this receptor: Those dominant clonotypes were again the most abundant among CD3+CD56-NKG2C+ cells in several donors, at about 28.3-65%. It remained unclear whether the expanded NKG2C-expressing T cell clones were specific for HCMV antigens. For roughly six donors, the dominant CD3+CD56+NKG2C+ clonotypes were among the top 10 CD8+ clonotypes and accounted for about 1.0-8% of CD8+ T cells.

The CDR3 runs 13 amino acids, cysteine and phenylalanine included. This entry has no DNA. CDR1 and CDR2, looked up from the germline V gene, are LGHNT and FRNRAP. To determine HCMV serostatus, a commercial ELISA kit was used to detect HCMV-specific IgG in serum. Ficoll density gradient centrifugation was used to isolate peripheral blood mononuclear cells from blood. The sequencer was an Illumina HiSeq 2000. TCR beta cDNA libraries were made by 5'RACE template switching that added a universal primer site and unique molecular identifiers. Synthesis of cDNA was primed from the TCR beta constant segment and was followed by two consecutive PCR amplification steps. Per the authors' processing: MIGEC was used to demultiplex reads and group the reads by UMI, and MiTCR was used to assemble and quantify clonotypes. To exclude erroneous sequences, only TCR cDNA sequences supported by at least two reads were retained. The tcR package was used for downstream repertoire analysis, and clonotypes were matched across fractions by CDR3 nucleotide sequence plus V segment. Antigen specificity was annotated against VDJdb with VDJmatch, allowing one amino acid substitution in CDR3. TCRdb reanalyzed the reads, keeping one entry per CDR3 protein sequence and omitting DNA. What appears here as the V and J calls and clone size reflects TCRdb's work, not the paper's. The sample has 350,000 to 400,000 distinct CDR3 sequences on record. Approximately 11% of the sample is in the top ten clones.

Material: blood T cells: a sorted CD56 or NKG2C T cell subset, CD4+ or CD8+ T cells, or bulk PBMC T cells (not recorded which). The chain joins TRBV12-5 to TRBJ1-1; without DNA, the TCRdb call of TRBD1 cannot be checked. This receptor was obtained from a woman aged 50 to 65 in good health. Donor details come from another sample of the same person, matched by shared clones. CDR3 loop: CASGNSGGTEAFF. When the CDR3 is completed using the reference TRBV12-5 and TRBJ1-1 genes on either side, the full variable domain is DARVTQTPRHKVTEMGQEVTMRCQPILGHNTVFWYRQTMMQGLELLAYFRNRAPLDDSGMPKDRFSAEMPDATLATLKIQPSEPRDSAVYFCASGNSGGTEAFFGQGTRLTVV.